This T cell receptor (beta chain) was documented in a study of PD-1 blockade in mismatch repair-deficient tumors. Study-wide context: Enrolled about 2013-2017, patients had progressing, pretreated mismatch repair-deficient cancers of about a dozen types.

Findings of the study overall: After pembrolizumab, tumor-resident clones rose rapidly, then generally contracted before radiologic responses.

Sequencing was performed with immunoSEQ multiplex PCR; in TCRdb, only in-frame clones are kept and a portion is missing. The sample shows some 66,000 clones, about 91% of them seen only once. The TCR-sequenced patients were a few responders to pembrolizumab. The CDR3 consists of 16 residues. CDR1 MGHRA and CDR2 YSYEKL come from the germline V gene. V lost 2 bases, J lost 3 bases, and 13 bases lay in between. In the case of this clone: Its antigen is currently unknown.

The input for sequencing was peripheral blood, taken 52 weeks after starting pembrolizumab. This sequence originates from an adult with mismatch repair-deficient cancer. This chain uses TRBV4-1 with TRBJ2-2; possible D gene TRBD1, 5 bases. CDR3: CASSQPSGWDTGELFF. Here the CDR3 DNA reads TGCGCCAGCAGCCAACCGTCAGGGTGGGACACCGGGGAGCTGTTTTTT.